These T cell receptor beta chains were read from a single sample in a study of cytomegalovirus exposure and HLA in healthy donors. Sequencing used immunoSEQ multiplex PCR; TCRdb keeps in-frame clones, though not all of them. The table lists 85,000 to 90,000 clones, approximately 72% of them singletons. The sequenced material came from PBMCs. Receptor source: a young man in good health and CMV-seropositive. Both conserved end residues are part of each CDR3. The D gene is left open where the match is weak. Clone size appears in some rows only: once, few, many, or a class for an expanded clone.

D gene	J gene	clone size	V gene	CDR3 protein	CDR3 DNA
NA	TRBJ1-4	few	TRBV5-1	CASSDRASEKLFF	TGCGCCAGCAGTGACAGAGCCAGCGAAAAACTGTTTTTT
TRBD2	TRBJ2-5	NA	TRBV4-2	CASSQDRGGRETQYF	TGTGCCAGCAGCCAAGATAGGGGCGGGAGGGAGACCCAGTACTTC
TRBD1	TRBJ1-1	NA	TRBV4-1	CASSTGRTGMNTEAFF	TGCGCCAGCAGCACGGGACGGACAGGCATGAACACTGAAGCTTTCTTT
TRBD1	TRBJ2-7	once	TRBV4-1	CASSPTGTAAAYEQYF	TGCGCCAGCAGCCCCACCGGGACAGCGGCGGCCTACGAGCAGTACTTC
NA	TRBJ1-5	NA	TRBV2	CASSRGAGSNQPQHF	TGTGCCAGCAGTCGGGGGGCCGGTAGCAATCAGCCCCAGCATTTT
TRBD1	TRBJ1-1	NA	TRBV12-5	CASGLVRVSRGHTEAFF	TGTGCTAGTGGTTTGGTACGGGTTTCCAGGGGGCACACTGAAGCTTTCTTT
NA	TRBJ2-3	few	TRBV5-1	CASSFRGRGQVLGTDTQYF	TGCGCCAGCAGCTTCAGGGGACGAGGACAAGTGCTGGGCACAGATACGCAGTATTTT
NA	TRBJ2-1	NA	TRBV10-3	CAISEVGQTGRNEQFF	TGTGCCATCAGTGAGGTTGGACAGACAGGTCGCAATGAGCAGTTCTTC
TRBD2	TRBJ2-5	NA	TRBV5-1	CASSLDSGAIGTQYF	TGCGCCAGCAGCTTGGATAGCGGGGCTATTGGGACCCAGTACTTC
TRBD1	TRBJ1-1	once	TRBV11-2	CASSPNRDRFGFF	TGTGCCAGCAGCCCTAACCGGGACAGGTTCGGTTTCTTT
TRBD1	TRBJ2-5	NA	TRBV6-5	CASSYPGQGLYF	TGTGCCAGCAGCTACCCTGGACAGGGACTGTACTTC